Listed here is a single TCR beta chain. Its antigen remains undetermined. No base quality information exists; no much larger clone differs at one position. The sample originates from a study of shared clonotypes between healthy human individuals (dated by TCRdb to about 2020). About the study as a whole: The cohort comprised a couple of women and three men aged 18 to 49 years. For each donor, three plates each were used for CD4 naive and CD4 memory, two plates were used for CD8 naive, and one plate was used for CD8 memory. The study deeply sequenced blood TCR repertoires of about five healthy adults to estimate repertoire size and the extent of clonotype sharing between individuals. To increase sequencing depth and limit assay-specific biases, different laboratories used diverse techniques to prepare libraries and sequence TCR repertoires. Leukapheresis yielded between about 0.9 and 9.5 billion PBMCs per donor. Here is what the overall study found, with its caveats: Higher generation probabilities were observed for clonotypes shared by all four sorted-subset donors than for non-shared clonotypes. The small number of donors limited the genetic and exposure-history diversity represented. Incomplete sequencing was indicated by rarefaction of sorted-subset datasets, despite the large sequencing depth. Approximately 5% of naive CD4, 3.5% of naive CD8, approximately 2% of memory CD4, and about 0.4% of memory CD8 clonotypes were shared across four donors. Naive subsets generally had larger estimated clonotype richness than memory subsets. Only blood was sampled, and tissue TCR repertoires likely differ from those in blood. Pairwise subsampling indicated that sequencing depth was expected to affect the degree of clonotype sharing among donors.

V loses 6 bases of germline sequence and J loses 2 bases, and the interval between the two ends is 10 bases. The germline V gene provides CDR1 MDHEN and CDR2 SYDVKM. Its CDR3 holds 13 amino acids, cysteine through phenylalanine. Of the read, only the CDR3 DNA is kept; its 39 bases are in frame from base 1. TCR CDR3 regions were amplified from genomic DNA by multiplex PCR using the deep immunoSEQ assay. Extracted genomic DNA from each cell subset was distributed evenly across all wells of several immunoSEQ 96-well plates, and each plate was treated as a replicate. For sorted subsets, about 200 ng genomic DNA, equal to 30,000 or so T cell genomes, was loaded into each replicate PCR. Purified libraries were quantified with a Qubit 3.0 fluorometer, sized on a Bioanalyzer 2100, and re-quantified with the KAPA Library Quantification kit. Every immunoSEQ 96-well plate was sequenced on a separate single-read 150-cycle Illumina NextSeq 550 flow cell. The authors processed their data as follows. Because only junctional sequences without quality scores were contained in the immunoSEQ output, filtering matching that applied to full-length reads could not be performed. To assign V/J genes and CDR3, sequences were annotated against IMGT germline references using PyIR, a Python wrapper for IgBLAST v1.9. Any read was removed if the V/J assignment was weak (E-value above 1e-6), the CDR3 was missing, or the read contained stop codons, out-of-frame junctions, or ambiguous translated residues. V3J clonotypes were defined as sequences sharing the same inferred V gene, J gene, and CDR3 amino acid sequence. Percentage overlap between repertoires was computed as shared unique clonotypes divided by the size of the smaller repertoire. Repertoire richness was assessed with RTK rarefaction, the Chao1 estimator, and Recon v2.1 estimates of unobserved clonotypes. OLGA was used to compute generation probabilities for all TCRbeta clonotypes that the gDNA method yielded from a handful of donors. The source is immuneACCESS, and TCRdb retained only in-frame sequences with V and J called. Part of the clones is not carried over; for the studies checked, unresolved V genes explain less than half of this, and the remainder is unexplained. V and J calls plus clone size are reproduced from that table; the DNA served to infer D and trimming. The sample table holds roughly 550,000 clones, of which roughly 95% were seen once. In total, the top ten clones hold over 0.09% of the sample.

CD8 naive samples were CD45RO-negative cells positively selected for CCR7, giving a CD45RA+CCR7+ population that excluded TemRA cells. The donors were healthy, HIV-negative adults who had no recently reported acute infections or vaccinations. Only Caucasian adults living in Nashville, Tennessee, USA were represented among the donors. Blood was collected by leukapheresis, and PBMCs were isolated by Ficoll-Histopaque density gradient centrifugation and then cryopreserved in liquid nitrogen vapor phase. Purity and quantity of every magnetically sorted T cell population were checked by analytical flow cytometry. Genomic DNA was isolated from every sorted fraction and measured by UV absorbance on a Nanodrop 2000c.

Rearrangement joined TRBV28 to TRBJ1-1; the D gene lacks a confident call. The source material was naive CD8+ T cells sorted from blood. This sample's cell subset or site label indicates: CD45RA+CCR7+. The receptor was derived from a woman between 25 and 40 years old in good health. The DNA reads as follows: TGTGCCAGCAGCTTCACCCCCAACACTGAAGCTTTCTTT. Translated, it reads CASSFTPNTEAFF.